This TCR beta chain was retrieved from a study of control samples from healthy donors and cancer patients. The germline gives CDR1 SGHAT, CDR2 FQNNGV. V trimming: 5 bases; J trimming: 3 bases; junction bases outside the gene matches: 6. This CDR3 spans 15 amino acids. Some clones are missing from TCRdb's copy, which holds only in-frame ones; the method was immunoSEQ multiplex PCR. The data contain 100,000 to 150,000 clones, about 90% of them singletons. This chain links TRBV11-2 with TRBJ1-5; 8 bases line up with TRBD1. The sequencing sample was made of blood. This sequence originates from a woman between 50 and 59 years old in good health. This CDR3 is CASSPGTGFNQPQHF. The CDR3 nucleotides read TGTGCCAGCAGCCCCGGGACAGGTTTCAATCAGCCCCAGCATTTT.